One and the same sample provided the 15 T cell receptor beta chains below, sequenced in a study of shared clonotypes between healthy human individuals. Measured with immunoSEQ multiplex PCR; TCRdb has only the in-frame clones, and not every one. The sample includes roughly 2.5 million clones, around 90% of them seen just once. The sequenced material came from naive CD4+ T cells sorted from blood. The sample's subset: CD45RA+ positively selected. These receptor sequences come from a man in his late teens or twenties in good health.

A single count supports this clone. This sequence joins TRBV2 and TRBJ1-2; D not certain. Trimming cost V 7 bases and J 6 bases, with 18 bases left between them. The CDR3 consists of 14 residues. CDR1 SNHLY and CDR2 FYNNEI come from the germline V gene. The CDR3 spells CASIGSGVGDGYTF. As DNA, the CDR3 is TGTGCCAGCATAGGGTCCGGGGTAGGCGATGGCTACACCTTC.

The rearrangement uses TRBV18 and TRBJ2-7; TRBD2 agrees at 11 bases. The germline V gene has CDR1 KGHSH and CDR2 LQKENI. The CDR3 extends over 15 amino acids. The V gene end was trimmed by 6 bases and the J gene end by 7 bases; junction bases not matched to a gene: 11. The CDR3 sequence is CASSPIAGGPGEQYF. The CDR3 coding sequence is TGTGCCAGCTCCCCTATAGCGGGGGGGCCAGGAGAGCAGTACTTC. Full variable domain (missing parts from reference TRBV18 and TRBJ2-7): NAGVMQNPRHLVRRRGQEARLRCSPMKGHSHVYWYRQLPEEGLKFMVYLQKENIIDESGMPKERFSAEFPKEGPSILRIQQVVRGDSAAYFCASSPIAGGPGEQYFGPGTRLTVT.

The chain employs TRBV6-1 and TRBJ2-7; unclear D gene. The CDR3 runs to 15 residues. V lost 0 bases to trimming and J lost 3 bases, with 12 bases between them. The germline gives CDR1 MNHNS, CDR2 SASEGT. The CDR3 DNA reads TGTGCCAGCAGTGAAGCGCCCGCGCCCTTCTACGAGCAGTACTTC. It encodes CASSEAPAPFYEQYF.

The V call is TRBV6-1, the J call TRBJ2-7; 8 bases match TRBD1. The ends lost 3 bases at V and 4 bases at J; junction bases unmatched: 5. The germline CDR1 and CDR2 sequences are MNHNS and SASEGT. CDR3 length: 14 amino acids. In DNA, the CDR3 is TGTGCCAGCAGTGAGCAGGGGGCGCTTTACGAGCAGTACTTC. Translating it yields CASSEQGALYEQYF.

J is TRBJ1-4 and V is TRBV7-2; D is perhaps TRBD1 (6 bases). The CDR3 covers 15 residues. Germline V lookup: CDR1 SGHTA, CDR2 FQGNSA. V was shortened by 5 bases and J by 3 bases, with 13 bases between the two germline ends. CDR3 bases: TGTGCCAGCAGCCCCACAGGGCGGGCTAATGAAAAACTGTTTTTT. It translates to CASSPTGRANEKLFF.

Turning to this clone: Other DNA sequences from this sample encode an identical CDR3 as well. V gene TRBV29-1 combines with J gene TRBJ2-1; 8 bases are a match to TRBD1. Germline values: CDR1 SQVTM, CDR2 ANQGSEA. This CDR3 is 14 amino acids long. Trimming cost V 0 bases and J 7 bases; bases outside gene matches: 5. CDR3 protein: CSVEDRTGRNEQFF. The CDR3 region has the DNA TGCAGCGTTGAAGATCGGACAGGGAGGAATGAGCAGTTCTTC.

The V gene is TRBV5-1, the J gene TRBJ2-7; no reliable D call. The CDR3 has 12 amino acids. Deletions cut 0 bases from V and 12 bases from J, with 13 bases between. CDR1 and CDR2 (germline): SGHRS, YFSETQ. The CDR3 sequence: CASSLDDTHRYF. The CDR3 DNA reads as TGCGCCAGCAGCTTGGACGACACGCATAGGTACTTC.

J is TRBJ2-1 and V is TRBV4-1; tentative D call: TRBD2 (7 bases). The germline V gene has CDR1 MGHRA and CDR2 YSYEKL. The CDR3 extends over 17 amino acids. The V end lost 0 bases, the J end lost 0 bases, and 12 bases lay between the germline ends. Written as DNA, the CDR3 is TGCGCCAGCAGCCAAGATCGCGGGGGCAGCTCCTACAATGAGCAGTTCTTC. As protein: CASSQDRGGSSYNEQFF.

The chain is built from TRBV4-3 and TRBJ1-1, with D unclear. The CDR3 runs to 13 residues. V lost 0 bases, J lost 11 bases, and 13 bases lay in between. Germline assignment: CDR1 LGHNA and CDR2 YSLEER. This CDR3 reads CASSQDLQSRAFF. The CDR3, as DNA: TGCGCCAGCAGCCAAGATTTACAGTCTCGGGCTTTCTTT.

This chain uses TRBV28 with TRBJ2-2; D gene uncertain. The CDR3 has 13 residues. CDR1 and CDR2 (germline): MDHEN, SYDVKM. Deletions cut 5 bases from V and 6 bases from J, with 10 bases between. CDR3 sequence: CASSSYSAGELFF. CDR3 bases: TGTGCCAGCAGTAGCTACAGCGCCGGGGAGCTGTTTTTT. The whole variable domain, remainder taken from reference TRBV28 and TRBJ2-2, is DVKVTQSSRYLVKRTGEKVFLECVQDMDHENMFWYRQDPGLGLRLIYFSYDVKMKEKGDIPEGYSVSREKKERFSLILESASTNQTSMYLCASSSYSAGELFFGEGSRLTVL.

The rearrangement links TRBV5-1 to TRBJ2-2; D uncertain. The germline V gene encodes CDR1 SGHRS and CDR2 YFSETQ. The CDR3 sequence is 16 residues long. Trimming took 0 bases from V and 2 from J, leaving 11 bases between them. The CDR3 is CASSLVGKRNTGELFF. Written as DNA, the CDR3 is TGCGCCAGCAGCTTGGTAGGTAAGCGAAACACCGGGGAGCTGTTTTTT.

The chain uses TRBV5-8 and TRBJ1-5, with 10 bases identical to TRBD1. Germline CDR1 reads SGHTS; CDR2 reads YDEGEE. The CDR3 extends over 16 amino acids. The trim removed 3 bases at V and 6 bases at J, leaving 9 bases unmatched. DNA for the CDR3: TGTGCCAGCAGCTCGGACAGGGGGGGATTAGGTCAGCCCCAGCATTTT. This translates into CASSSDRGGLGQPQHF.

V and J are TRBV18 and TRBJ2-3, with D hard to call. The germline V gene encodes CDR1 KGHSH and CDR2 LQKENI. The CDR3 is 13 residues long. Trimming pared 6 bases from V and 4 bases from J, leaving 11 bases between. In DNA form, the CDR3 reads TGTGCCAGCTCTACGAGTTCCTCAGATACGCAGTATTTT. It yields the protein CASSTSSSDTQYF.

This chain joins TRBV9 and TRBJ2-1, with D unresolved. The germline V gene has CDR1 SGDLS and CDR2 YYNGEE. Trimming removed 2 bases at V and 1 base at J, with 10 bases between. There are 15 residues in the CDR3. CDR3 nucleotide sequence: TGTGCCAGCAGCGTGGACCCCGTATCCTACAATGAGCAGTTCTTC. Translated, it gives CASSVDPVSYNEQFF.

The J gene is TRBJ2-2, the V gene TRBV19, with 9 bases that match TRBD1. In germline, CDR1 is LNHDA, CDR2 SQIVND (reference sequence). Trimming removed 7 bases from V and 2 bases from J; junction bases left unmatched: 8. The CDR3 is 16 residues long. Here the CDR3 reads CASTTITGGNTGELFF. CDR3 sequence (DNA): TGTGCCAGTACCACTATAACAGGGGGCAACACCGGGGAGCTGTTTTTT. The full variable domain, in which reference TRBV19 and TRBJ2-2 provide the parts outside the CDR3, is DGGITQSPKYLFRKEGQNVTLSCEQNLNHDAMYWYRQDPGQGLRLIYYSQIVNDFQKGDIAEGYSVSREKKESFPLTVTSAQKNPTAFYLCASTTITGGNTGELFFGEGSRLTVL.